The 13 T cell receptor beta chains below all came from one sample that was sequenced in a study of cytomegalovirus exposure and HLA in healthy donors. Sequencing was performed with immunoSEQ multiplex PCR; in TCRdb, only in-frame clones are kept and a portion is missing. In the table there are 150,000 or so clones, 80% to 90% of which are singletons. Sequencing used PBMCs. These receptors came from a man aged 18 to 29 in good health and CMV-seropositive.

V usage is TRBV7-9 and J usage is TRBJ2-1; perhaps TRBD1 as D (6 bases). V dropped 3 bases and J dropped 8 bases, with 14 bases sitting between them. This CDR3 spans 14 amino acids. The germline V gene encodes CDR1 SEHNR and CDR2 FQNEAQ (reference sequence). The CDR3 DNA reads TGTGCCAGCAGCTTCCAGGGACAATTGGATGAGCAGTTCTTC. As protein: CASSFQGQLDEQFF.

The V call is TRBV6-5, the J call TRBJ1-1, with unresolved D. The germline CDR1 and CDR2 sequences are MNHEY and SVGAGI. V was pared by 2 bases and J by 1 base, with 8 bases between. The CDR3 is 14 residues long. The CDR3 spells CASSYEHSNTEAFF. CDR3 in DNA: TGTGCCAGCAGTTACGAACATTCGAACACTGAAGCTTTCTTT.

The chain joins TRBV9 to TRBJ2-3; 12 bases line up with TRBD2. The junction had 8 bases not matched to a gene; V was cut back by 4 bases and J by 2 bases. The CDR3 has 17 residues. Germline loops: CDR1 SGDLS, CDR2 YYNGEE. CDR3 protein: CASSLNRLAGDTDTQYF. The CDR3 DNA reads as TGTGCCAGCAGCCTGAACCGACTAGCGGGAGACACAGATACGCAGTATTTT.

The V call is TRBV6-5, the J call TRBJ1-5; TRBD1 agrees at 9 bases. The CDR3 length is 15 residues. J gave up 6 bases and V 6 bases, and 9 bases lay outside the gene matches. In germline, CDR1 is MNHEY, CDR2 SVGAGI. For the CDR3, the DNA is TGTGCCAGCAGCCAACAGGGGGCCCAGCTTCAGCCCCAGCATTTT. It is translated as CASSQQGAQLQPQHF.

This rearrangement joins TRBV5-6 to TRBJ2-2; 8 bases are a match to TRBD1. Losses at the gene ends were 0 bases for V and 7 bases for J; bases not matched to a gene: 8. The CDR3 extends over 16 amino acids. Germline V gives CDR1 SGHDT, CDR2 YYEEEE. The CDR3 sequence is CASSLGGRGHHGELFF. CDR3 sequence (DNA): TGTGCCAGCAGCTTGGGAGGCAGGGGGCATCACGGGGAGCTGTTTTTT.

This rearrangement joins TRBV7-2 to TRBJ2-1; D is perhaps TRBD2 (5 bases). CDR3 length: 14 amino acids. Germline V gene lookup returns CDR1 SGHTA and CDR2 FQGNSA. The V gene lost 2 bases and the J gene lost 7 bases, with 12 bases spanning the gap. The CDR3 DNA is TGTGCCAGCAGCTTACCCGAGCGGCCGAATGAGCAGTTCTTC. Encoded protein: CASSLPERPNEQFF.

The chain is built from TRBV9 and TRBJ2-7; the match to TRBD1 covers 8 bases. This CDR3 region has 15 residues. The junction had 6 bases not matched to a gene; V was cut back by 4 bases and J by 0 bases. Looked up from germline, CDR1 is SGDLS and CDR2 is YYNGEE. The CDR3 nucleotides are TGTGCCAGCAGCCCCACACAGGGGGGCTCCTACGAGCAGTACTTC. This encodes CASSPTQGGSYEQYF.

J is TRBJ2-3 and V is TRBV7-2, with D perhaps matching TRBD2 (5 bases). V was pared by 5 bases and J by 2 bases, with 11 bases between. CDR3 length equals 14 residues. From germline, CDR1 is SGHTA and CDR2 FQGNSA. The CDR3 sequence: CASSLSGFTDTQYF. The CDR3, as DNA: TGTGCCAGCAGCCTCAGCGGATTCACAGATACGCAGTATTTT.

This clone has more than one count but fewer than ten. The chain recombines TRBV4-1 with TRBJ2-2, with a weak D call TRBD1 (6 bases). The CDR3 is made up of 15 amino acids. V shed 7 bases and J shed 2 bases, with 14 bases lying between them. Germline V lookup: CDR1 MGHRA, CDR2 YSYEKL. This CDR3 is CASTRTALNTGELFF. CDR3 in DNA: TGCGCCAGCACCCGGACAGCTCTAAACACCGGGGAGCTGTTTTTT.

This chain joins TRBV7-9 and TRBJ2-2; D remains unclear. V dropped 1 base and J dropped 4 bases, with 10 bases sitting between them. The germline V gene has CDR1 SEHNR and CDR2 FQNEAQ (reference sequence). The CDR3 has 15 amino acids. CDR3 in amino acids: CASSLGRSTTGELFF. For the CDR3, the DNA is TGTGCCAGCAGCTTAGGGCGGTCGACCACCGGGGAGCTGTTTTTT. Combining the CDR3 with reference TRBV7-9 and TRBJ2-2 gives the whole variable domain DTGVSQNPRHKITKRGQNVTFRCDPISEHNRLYWYRQTLGQGPEFLTYFQNEAQLEKSRLLSDRFSAERPKGSFSTLEIQRTEQGDSAMYLCASSLGRSTTGELFFGEGSRLTVL.

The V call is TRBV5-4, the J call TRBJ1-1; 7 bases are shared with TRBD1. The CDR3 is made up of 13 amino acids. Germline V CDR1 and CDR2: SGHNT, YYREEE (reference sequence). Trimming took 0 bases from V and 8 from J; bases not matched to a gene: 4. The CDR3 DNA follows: TGTGCCAGCAGCTTGGGTCAGGGGGTCGAAGCTTTCTTT. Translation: CASSLGQGVEAFF.

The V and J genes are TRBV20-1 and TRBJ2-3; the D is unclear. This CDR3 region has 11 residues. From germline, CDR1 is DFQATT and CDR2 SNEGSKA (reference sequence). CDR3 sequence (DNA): TGCAGCCTCTGGCCTTCTGATACGCAGTATTTT. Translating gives CSLWPSDTQYF.

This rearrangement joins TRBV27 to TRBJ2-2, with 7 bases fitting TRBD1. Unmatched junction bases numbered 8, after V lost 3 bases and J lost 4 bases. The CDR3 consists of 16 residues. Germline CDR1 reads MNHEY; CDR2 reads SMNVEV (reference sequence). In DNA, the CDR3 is TGTGCCAGCAGTTTCCGTGACAGGGTCCTCACCGGGGAGCTGTTTTTT. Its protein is CASSFRDRVLTGELFF.